This TCR beta chain was sequenced in a study of Ad26.COV2.S vaccination and SARS-CoV-2 variants. This clone was recorded a few times. V was clipped by 7 bases and J by 5 bases, with 21 bases between them. CDR3 length: 15 residues. CDR1 and CDR2 (germline): KGHSH, LQKENI. As to treatment: 19 received Ad26.COV2.S at low or high dose, single or two shots; about 5 received placebo; per-sample allocation not given. Sample collection was performed on day 63 after the first vaccine or placebo injection. The repertoire was sequenced with immunoSEQ multiplex PCR; TCRdb's copy has only in-frame clones and lacks some. Of roughly 460,000 clones in the sample, roughly nine tenths were seen once.

This TCR derives from a person between 18 and 59 years old who received the Ad26.COV2.S COVID-19 vaccine or a placebo. Material: peripheral blood, obtained in a trial of Ad26.COV2.S vaccine versus placebo. The chain combines TRBV18 with TRBJ2-7; D not certain. The CDR3 sequence: CASFSSLGRVHEQYF. Written as DNA, the CDR3 is TGTGCCAGCTTCTCCTCGCTCGGCCGGGTCCACGAGCAGTACTTC.